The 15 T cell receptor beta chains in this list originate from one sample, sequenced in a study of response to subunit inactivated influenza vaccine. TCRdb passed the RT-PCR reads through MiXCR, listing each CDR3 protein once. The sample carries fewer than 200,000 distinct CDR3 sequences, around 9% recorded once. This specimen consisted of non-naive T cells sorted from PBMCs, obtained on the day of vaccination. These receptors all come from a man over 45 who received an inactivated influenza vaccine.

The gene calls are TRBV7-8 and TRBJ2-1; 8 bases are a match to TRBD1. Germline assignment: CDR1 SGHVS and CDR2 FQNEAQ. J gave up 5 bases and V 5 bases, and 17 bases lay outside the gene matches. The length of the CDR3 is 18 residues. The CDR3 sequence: CASSPGQGGFGGNNEQFF. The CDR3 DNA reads TGTGCCAGCAGCCCAGGACAGGGTGGGTTCGGTGGCAACAATGAGCAGTTCTTC.

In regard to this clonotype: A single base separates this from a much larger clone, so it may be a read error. The CDR3 DNA follows: TGTGCCAGCAGCTTGCTGGGGTGTACCAAAAACATTCAGTACTTC. This codes for CASSLLGCTKNIQYF. The chain has TRBV7-9 and TRBJ2-4; D is unclear. Trimming removed 3 bases from V and 2 bases from J, with 11 bases in between. The CDR3 consists of 15 residues. In germline, CDR1 is SEHNR, CDR2 FQNEAQ (reference sequence).

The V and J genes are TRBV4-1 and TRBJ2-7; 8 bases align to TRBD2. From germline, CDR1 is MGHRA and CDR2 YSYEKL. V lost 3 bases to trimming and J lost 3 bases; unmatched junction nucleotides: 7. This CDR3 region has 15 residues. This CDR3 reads CASSQFSGTHYEQYF. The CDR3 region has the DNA TGCGCCAGCAGCCAGTTTAGCGGGACCCACTACGAGCAGTACTTC.

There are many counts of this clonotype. The CDR3 nucleotides read TGTGCCAGCAGAAGCCGAACGGGTCGAGTCGAAAAACTGTTTTTT. As protein: CASRSRTGRVEKLFF. The chain recombines TRBV6-1 with TRBJ1-4; D remains ambiguous. The V gene lost 6 bases and the J gene lost 8 bases, with 19 bases spanning the gap. The V gene's germline CDR1 is MNHNS and CDR2 SASEGT. The CDR3 is 15 residues long.

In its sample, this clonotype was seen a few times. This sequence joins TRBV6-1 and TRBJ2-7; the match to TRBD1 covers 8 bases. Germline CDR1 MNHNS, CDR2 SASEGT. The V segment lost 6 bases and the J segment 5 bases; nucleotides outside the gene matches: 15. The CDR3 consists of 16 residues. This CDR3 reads CASSGKGQGRLNEQYF. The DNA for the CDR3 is TGTGCCAGCAGCGGGAAAGGACAGGGCCGTCTAAACGAGCAGTACTTC.

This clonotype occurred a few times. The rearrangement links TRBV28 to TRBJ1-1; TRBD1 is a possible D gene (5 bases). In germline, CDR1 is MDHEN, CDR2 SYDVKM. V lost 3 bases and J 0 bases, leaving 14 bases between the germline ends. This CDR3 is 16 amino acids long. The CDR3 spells CASSFRGGNMNTEAFF. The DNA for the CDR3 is TGTGCCAGCAGTTTTCGGGGGGGTAACATGAACACTGAAGCTTTCTTT.

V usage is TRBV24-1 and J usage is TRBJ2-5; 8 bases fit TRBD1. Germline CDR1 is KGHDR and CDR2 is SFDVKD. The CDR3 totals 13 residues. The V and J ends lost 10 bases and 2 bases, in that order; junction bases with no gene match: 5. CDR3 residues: CATGGTGQETQYF. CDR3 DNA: TGTGCCACGGGCGGGACAGGTCAAGAGACCCAGTACTTC.

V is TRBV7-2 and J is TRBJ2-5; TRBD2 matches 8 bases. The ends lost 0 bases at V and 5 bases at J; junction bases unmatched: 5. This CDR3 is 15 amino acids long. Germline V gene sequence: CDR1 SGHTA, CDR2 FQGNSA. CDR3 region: CASSLARTSRETQYF. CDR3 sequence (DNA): TGTGCCAGCAGCTTAGCCCGGACTAGCAGGGAGACCCAGTACTTC.

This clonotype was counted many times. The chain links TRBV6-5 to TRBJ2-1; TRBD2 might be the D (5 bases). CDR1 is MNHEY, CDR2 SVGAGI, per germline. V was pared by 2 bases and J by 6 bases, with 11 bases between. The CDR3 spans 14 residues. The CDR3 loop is CASSYPLESNEQFF. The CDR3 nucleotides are TGTGCCAGCAGTTACCCACTAGAAAGCAATGAGCAGTTCTTC.

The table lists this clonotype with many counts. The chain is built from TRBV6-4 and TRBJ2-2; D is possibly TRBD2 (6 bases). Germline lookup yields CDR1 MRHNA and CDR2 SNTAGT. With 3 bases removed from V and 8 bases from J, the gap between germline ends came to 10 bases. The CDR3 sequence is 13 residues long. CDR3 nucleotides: TGTGCCAGCAGTGAATCGGGGGAAGGGGAGCTGTTTTTT. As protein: CASSESGEGELFF.

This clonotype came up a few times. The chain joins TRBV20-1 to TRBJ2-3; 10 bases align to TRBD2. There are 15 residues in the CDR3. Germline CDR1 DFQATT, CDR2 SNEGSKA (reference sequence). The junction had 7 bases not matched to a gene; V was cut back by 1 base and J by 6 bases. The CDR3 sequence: CSARGLAGALDTQYF. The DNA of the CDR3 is TGCAGTGCTAGAGGGCTAGCGGGAGCGTTGGATACGCAGTATTTT.

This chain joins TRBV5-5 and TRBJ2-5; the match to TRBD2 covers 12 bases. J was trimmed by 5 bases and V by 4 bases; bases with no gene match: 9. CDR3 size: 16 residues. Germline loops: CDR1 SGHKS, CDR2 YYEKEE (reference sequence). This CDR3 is CASSTLAGGQGETQYF. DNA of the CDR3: TGTGCCAGCAGCACCCTAGCGGGAGGGCAGGGGGAGACCCAGTACTTC.

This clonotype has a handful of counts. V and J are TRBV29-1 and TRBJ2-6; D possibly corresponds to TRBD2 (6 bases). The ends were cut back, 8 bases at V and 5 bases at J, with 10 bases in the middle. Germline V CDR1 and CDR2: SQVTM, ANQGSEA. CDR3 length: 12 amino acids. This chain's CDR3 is CSMRDWANVLTF. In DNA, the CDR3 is TGCAGCATGCGGGACTGGGCCAACGTCCTGACTTTC.

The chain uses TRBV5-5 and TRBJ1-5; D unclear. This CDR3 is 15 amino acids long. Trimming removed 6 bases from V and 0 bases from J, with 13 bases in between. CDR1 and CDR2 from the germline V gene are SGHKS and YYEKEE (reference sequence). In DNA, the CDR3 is TGTGCCAGCACCAGCGATGACTATAGCAATCAGCCCCAGCATTTT. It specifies CASTSDDYSNQPQHF.

The CDR3 spells CASSQDRGPQETQYF. The CDR3 DNA is TGCGCCAGCAGCCAAGATCGGGGGCCACAAGAGACCCAGTACTTC. The chain couples TRBV4-1 to TRBJ2-5; either TRBD1 or TRBD2 may supply D (6 bases each). V lost 0 bases to trimming and J lost 2 bases, with 10 bases between them. This CDR3 has 15 residues. Germline V lookup: CDR1 MGHRA, CDR2 YSYEKL.